This is a list of T cell receptor beta chains from one sample in a study of T cell clonotyping in hematopoietic cell transplantation. The method was immunoSEQ multiplex PCR; TCRdb's version includes in-frame clones alone and lacks a portion of them. This table has almost 20,000 clones, 65% to 80% appearing once. Sequenced sample: peripheral blood mononuclear cells. The source of these receptors is a man between 60 and 70 years old in good health. Some clones in this sample may be carry-over from other donors' samples. CDR3s include the opening cysteine and the closing phenylalanine or tryptophan. A D gene is named only where the DNA matches it firmly. The size of a clone is reported for some rows only, either as once, few or many, or as a class for expanded clones.

DNA,CDR3,size,D,V,J
TGTGCCAGCAGCGGACGGACTAGCGGGGGGGCAGTAGGGGAGCTGTTTTTT,CASSGRTSGGAVGELFF,-,TRBD2,TRBV9,TRBJ2-2
TGTGCCAGCAGCTACTTCGGGGAGCAGTACTTC,CASSYFGEQYF,-,-,TRBV5-6,TRBJ2-7
TGTGCCAGCAGCTCACGACAGGGCCAAGCTTTCTTT,CASSSRQGQAFF,-,TRBD1,TRBV11-3,TRBJ1-1
TGTGCCAGCAGTTTAGCGGGACAAAGCTTTATCGGGCAGTACTTC,CASSLAGQSFIGQYF,-,-,TRBV28,TRBJ2-7
TGTGCCAGCAGCTCGGGACAGGGGAAGTACTTC,CASSSGQGKYF,-,TRBD1,TRBV7-6,TRBJ2-7
TGCGCCAGCAGCTTGGAGGGACTAGCGGGAGCCGAGCAGTACTTC,CASSLEGLAGAEQYF,-,TRBD2,TRBV5-1,TRBJ2-7
TGTGCCATCATGAGGAGCCAGAGCACAGATACGCAGTATTTT,CAIMRSQSTDTQYF,-,-,TRBV10-3,TRBJ2-3
TGTGCCAGCAGCTTGTACCTGAACACTGAAGCTTTCTTT,CASSLYLNTEAFF,-,-,TRBV5-6,TRBJ1-1
TGCGCCAGCAGCCAAGTCCGAGGGAGGGATAATGGCTACACCTTC,CASSQVRGRDNGYTF,once,-,TRBV4-3,TRBJ1-2
TGTGCCAGCAGCTTGTGGAGGTCTTACGAGCAGTACTTC,CASSLWRSYEQYF,-,-,TRBV5-4,TRBJ2-7
TGCGCCAGCAGCCACCGGACTAGCGGGAACAATGAGCAGTTCTTC,CASSHRTSGNNEQFF,-,TRBD2,TRBV4-1,TRBJ2-1
TGTGCCAGCAGCTTAAGGACCGAACCTGCAACTAATGAAAAACTGTTTTTT,CASSLRTEPATNEKLFF,once,-,TRBV7-3,TRBJ1-4
TGTGCCAGCAGCTGGAGGGACCTAGGGGGAGAGACCCAGTACTTC,CASSWRDLGGETQYF,-,-,TRBV5-6,TRBJ2-5
TGTGCCTGGAGTAAGAGGGACAATCAGCCCCAGCATTTT,CAWSKRDNQPQHF,-,-,TRBV30,TRBJ1-5
TGTGCCAGCAGCTTAGCTGCCTACGAGCAGTACTTC,CASSLAAYEQYF,-,-,TRBV11-2,TRBJ2-7
TGCAGCGTTGTGCCAACAGGGGTGGGCTACAATGAGCAGTTCTTC,CSVVPTGVGYNEQFF,-,TRBD1,TRBV29-1,TRBJ2-1
TGTGCCAGCAGTTCGGTGCCCTTTAATCAGCCCCAGCATTTT,CASSSVPFNQPQHF,-,-,TRBV6-5,TRBJ1-5
TGTGCCAGCAGTGAATTGGCAGGGGCCAATGAAAAACTGTTTTTT,CASSELAGANEKLFF,-,-,TRBV2,TRBJ1-4
TGTGCCAGCAGTTCGACTAGCGGGGCCCAGGGCGTGCAGTTCTTC,CASSSTSGAQGVQFF,-,TRBD2,TRBV7-3,TRBJ2-1
TGTGCCAGCAGCGAATTGGGGGGGAACACTGAAGCTTTCTTT,CASSELGGNTEAFF,-,-,TRBV2,TRBJ1-1
TGTGCCTGGAGTGACCCGGGACGGAGCTATGGCTACACCTTC,CAWSDPGRSYGYTF,-,-,TRBV30,TRBJ1-2
TGTGCCAGTAGTATAAGCAGGGTAAGCTCCTACAATGAGCAGTTCTTC,CASSISRVSSYNEQFF,-,-,TRBV19,TRBJ2-1
TGTGCCAGCCCCCGGACACGTCATGGCTACACCTTC,CASPRTRHGYTF,-,-,TRBV25-1,TRBJ1-2
TGTGCCAGCAGTTACGACAATGAGCAGTTCTTC,CASSYDNEQFF,-,-,TRBV2,TRBJ2-1
TGTGCCTGGCGGCCCCACACTGAAGCTTTCTTT,CAWRPHTEAFF,-,-,TRBV30,TRBJ1-1
TGTGCCAGCAGCGTAGATCCGGGGGCCGGTTCACCCCTCCACTTT,CASSVDPGAGSPLHF,-,-,TRBV9,TRBJ1-6
TGTGCCAGCAGTTCTCGACAGGGACGGGCCTATAATTCACCCCTCCACTTT,CASSSRQGRAYNSPLHF,-,TRBD1,TRBV27,TRBJ1-6
TGTGCCAGCAGTACCGGGGGGGGCGAGCAGTACTTC,CASSTGGGEQYF,-,TRBD2,TRBV6-6,TRBJ2-7